This T cell receptor beta chain emerged from a study of regulatory T cells in long-lasting Graves disease. This CDR3 spans 17 amino acids. Between the trimmed V and J ends, which lost 4 bases and 8 bases, there was a span of 21 bases. From germline, CDR1 is MGHRA and CDR2 YSYEKL. This clonotype was found a few times. For TCR beta, libraries came from iRepertoire HTBI primers and Arm-PCR of CDR3 regions. TCRdb re-derived calls from the multiplex PCR reads in MiXCR, one entry per CDR3 protein. Of approximately 500,000 distinct CDR3 sequences listed, around a fifth are singletons. Time point: persistent/refractory GD, antithyroid drugs over 5 years with positive TRAb. With RNA extracted from PBMCs as input, the TCR library was made. A volume of approximately 10 milliliters of peripheral blood was collected in EDTA tubes.

The gene calls are TRBV4-1 and TRBJ1-6; D is uncertain. The TCR sequence derives from a female donor with Graves disease. The material sequenced was peripheral blood mononuclear cells (PBMCs), taken when the disease was refractory, from a patient treated with antithyroid drugs. DNA of the CDR3: TGCGCCAGCAGCCGAGGTTGGGTCCTTCGGGATGATTCACCCCTCCACTTT. Its translation is CASSRGWVLRDDSPLHF.